This T cell receptor (beta chain) was sequenced in a study of glioma-infiltrating T cells. Study observations and caveats: Above-expected tissue-blood divergence occurred in all gliomas, most in low-grade ones.

The table lists this clonotype with many counts. Its target is unknown. TCR alpha and beta CDR3 regions were amplified from RNA using iRepertoire nested multiplex PCR. A single record per CDR3 protein comes from TCRdb applying MiXCR to the multiplex PCR reads. The table lists 100,000 to 150,000 distinct CDR3 sequences, 20% to 25% of them singletons. The CDR3 extends over 15 amino acids. The V segment lost 6 bases and the J segment 8 bases; nucleotides outside the gene matches: 10. Germline loops: CDR1 MNHNS, CDR2 SASEGT. Sequences were obtained from glioma tissue, nonneoplastic brain tissue, or PBMCs (not recorded which). The chain employs TRBV6-1 and TRBJ2-1; 10 bases map to TRBD2. The origin of this receptor is a human donor with low-grade glioma or glioblastoma, undergoing nonglioma brain surgery, or in good health (not recorded which). DNA for the CDR3: TGTGCCAGCAGCCTTCTAGCGGGAGCAATGTATGAGCAGTTCTTC. Amino acid sequence: CASSLLAGAMYEQFF.